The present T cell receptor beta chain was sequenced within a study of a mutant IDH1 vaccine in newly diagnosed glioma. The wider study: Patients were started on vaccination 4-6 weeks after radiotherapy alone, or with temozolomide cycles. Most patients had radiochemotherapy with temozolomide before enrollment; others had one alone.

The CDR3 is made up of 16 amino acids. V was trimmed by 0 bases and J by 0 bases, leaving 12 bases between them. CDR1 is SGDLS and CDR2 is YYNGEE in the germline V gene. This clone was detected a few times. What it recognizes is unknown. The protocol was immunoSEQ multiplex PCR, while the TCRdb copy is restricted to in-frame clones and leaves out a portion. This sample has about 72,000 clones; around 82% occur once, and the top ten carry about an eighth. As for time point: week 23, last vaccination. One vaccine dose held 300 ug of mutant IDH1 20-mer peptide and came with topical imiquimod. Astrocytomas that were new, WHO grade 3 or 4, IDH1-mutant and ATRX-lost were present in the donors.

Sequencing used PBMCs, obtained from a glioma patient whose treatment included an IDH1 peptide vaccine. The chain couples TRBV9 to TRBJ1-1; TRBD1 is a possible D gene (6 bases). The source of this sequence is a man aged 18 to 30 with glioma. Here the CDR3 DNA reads TGTGCCAGCAGCGTAGCTACAGGGATGTTGAACACTGAAGCTTTCTTT. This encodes CASSVATGMLNTEAFF.